This TCR beta chain was recovered during a study of shared clonotypes between healthy human individuals. Study-level information: There were three CD4 naive, three CD4 memory, two CD8 naive and one CD8 memory plates per donor. Study findings and constraints: Across a handful of donors, naive CD4 shared around 5.1%, naive CD8 over 3%, memory CD4 2.3%, memory CD8 0.4%.

CD8 cells classed as naive were CD45RO-negative and positively selected for CCR7, excluding terminally differentiated effector memory CD45RA+ cells. Repertoires were generated with immunoSEQ multiplex PCR, while TCRdb's copy carries only in-frame clones and drops some. The sample contains about 2.1 million clones, around 95% of which appear only once. With respect to this clone: The antigen is undetermined. The sample carries other DNA sequences with the same CDR3.

The receptor was derived from a man between 18 and 29 years old in good health. Some clones in this sample may be carry-over from other donors' samples. The sample comprised naive CD8+ T cells from PBMCs.

The CDR3 here is CASSLGVGELFF. Here the CDR3 DNA reads TGTGCCAGCAGCTTAGGAGTAGGGGAGCTGTTTTTT. This chain joins TRBV7-9 and TRBJ2-2; D uncertain. In germline, CDR1 is SEHNR, CDR2 FQNEAQ (reference sequence). Deletions cut 1 base from V and 8 bases from J, with 5 bases between. The CDR3 extends over 12 amino acids.